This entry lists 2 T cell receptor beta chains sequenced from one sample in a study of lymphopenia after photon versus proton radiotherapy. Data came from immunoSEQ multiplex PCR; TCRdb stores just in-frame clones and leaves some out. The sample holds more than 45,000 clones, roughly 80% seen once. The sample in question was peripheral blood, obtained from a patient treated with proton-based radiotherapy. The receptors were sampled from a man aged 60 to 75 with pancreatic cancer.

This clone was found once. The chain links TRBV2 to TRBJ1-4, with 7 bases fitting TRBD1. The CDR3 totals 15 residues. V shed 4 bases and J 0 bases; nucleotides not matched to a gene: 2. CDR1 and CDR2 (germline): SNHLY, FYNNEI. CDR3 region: CASSVDRTTNEKLFF. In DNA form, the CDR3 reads TGTGCCAGCAGTGTGGACAGGACAACTAATGAAAAACTGTTTTTT.

CDR3 coding DNA: TGTGCCAGCAGTTTATCGTTGGGGACCCAAAATGAAAAACTGTTTTTT. The encoded protein is CASSLSLGTQNEKLFF. This chain links TRBV27 with TRBJ1-4; perhaps TRBD1 as D (5 bases). Trimming took 0 bases from V and 5 from J, leaving 13 bases between them. The CDR3 is 16 amino acids. The germline V gene has CDR1 MNHEY and CDR2 SMNVEV (reference sequence). The variable domain in full, with the rest retrieved from reference TRBV27 and TRBJ1-4, is EAQVTQNPRYLITVTGKKLTVTCSQNMNHEYMSWYRQDPGLGLRQIYYSMNVEVTDKGDVPEGYKVSRKEKRNFPLILESPSPNQTSLYFCASSLSLGTQNEKLFFGSGTQLSVL.